This record concerns one TCR beta chain sequence. Its antigen is not identified. The data stem from a study of beta chain features in type 1 diabetes. Across the study: Taken together, all samples contributed fewer than 110 million examined sorted cells. Regarding the study as a whole: Patients with type 1 diabetes carried fewer insertions and had more deletions at their VDJ junctions.

The whole isolated RNA underwent reverse transcription, so sequencing captured expressed TCRB transcripts. Repertoires were generated with immunoSEQ multiplex PCR, while TCRdb's copy carries only in-frame clones and drops some. The data contain 250,000 to 350,000 clones, approximately 15% of them seen just once; the ten biggest clones take up about 6.6%. The V gene's germline CDR1 is SGHTA and CDR2 FQGNSA. The CDR3 has 13 amino acids. Trimming left V 5 bases short and J 4 bases short, with 11 bases between. V usage is TRBV7-2 and J usage is TRBJ1-1; D remains ambiguous. The specimen was central memory CD4+ T cells from blood. This receptor was identified in a man aged 30 to 45 in good health. The CDR3 loop is CASSRVSGTEAFF. The CDR3 nucleotides read TGTGCCAGCAGCAGGGTTTCTGGCACTGAAGCTTTCTTT.